This TCR beta chain came from a study of radiation and T cells in renal cell carcinoma. Study-level points and caveats: Without pretreatment biopsies, baseline tumor clonotype presence was undetermined.

Turning to this clone: The target antigen is unknown.

Time point specified: blood 2 weeks post-SBRT. Sample treatment: 15 Gy SBRT to primary tumor, nephrectomy 4 weeks later. TCRdb's copy holds only in-frame clones and misses some; the assay was immunoSEQ multiplex PCR. In the table there are some 150,000 clones, around 90% of which are singletons. The TCR sequence derives from a woman aged 50 to 60 with renal cell carcinoma. The specimen was blood, collected from a patient whose treatment included radiotherapy and nephrectomy.

The CDR3 nucleotides read TGTGCCAGCAGCAGGACGGGGGAGACCTACGAGCAGTACTTC. Translation gives CASSRTGETYEQYF. The V and J genes are TRBV9 and TRBJ2-7; tentatively, D is TRBD2 (6 bases). This CDR3 region has 14 residues. V dropped 4 bases and J dropped 2 bases, with 13 bases sitting between them. Germline V lookup: CDR1 SGDLS, CDR2 YYNGEE.